This is a list of T cell receptor beta chains from one sample in a study of shared clonotypes between healthy human individuals. The protocol was immunoSEQ multiplex PCR, while the TCRdb copy is restricted to in-frame clones and leaves out a portion. The sample gives over a million clones, 78% of which show up once; around 0.61% is in the top ten. The sequencing sample was made of memory CD4+ T cells from PBMCs. Receptor source: a man in his late teens or twenties in good health. Some clones in this sample may be carry-over from other donors' samples. Each CDR3 is given with its conserved first and last residue. A D gene is named only where the DNA matches it firmly. A clone size is listed for some rows: how often the clone was seen (once, few, many), or a class if it is expanded.

TRBD1 | - | TRBJ2-3 | TRBV6-1 | TGTGCCAGCAGTGAACACCAGGGGGCCTCGGCAGATACGCAGTATTTT | CASSEHQGASADTQYF
- | - | TRBJ2-2 | TRBV7-2 | TGTGCCAGCAGCTTATTCAGGGGAGCCGGGGAGCTGTTTTTT | CASSLFRGAGELFF
TRBD2 | - | TRBJ2-5 | TRBV19 | TGTGCCAGTAGTATGCTAGCGGGAGTCTTGGAGACCCAGTACTTC | CASSMLAGVLETQYF
- | many | TRBJ2-3 | TRBV7-3 | TGTGCCAGCAGCTCCAGGGGAGGGGCGCAGTATTTT | CASSSRGGAQYF
- | - | TRBJ2-1 | TRBV29-1 | TGCAGCGTTGTTGGCTCCTACAATGAGCAGTTCTTC | CSVVGSYNEQFF
- | few | TRBJ1-5 | TRBV28 | TGTGCCAGCAGTTCCCCGTCCCAACGAAGCTATAGCAATCAGCCCCAGCATTTT | CASSSPSQRSYSNQPQHF
TRBD1 | once | TRBJ1-6 | TRBV28 | TGTGCCAGCAGTACCGGGACAGGGGATTCACCCCTCCACTTT | CASSTGTGDSPLHF
- | - | TRBJ2-1 | TRBV2 | TGTGCCAGCAGGGTTCGGGAGCGGTCAAATGAGCAGTTCTTC | CASRVRERSNEQFF
- | - | TRBJ2-1 | TRBV9 | TGTGCCAGCAGCGCTAGGGGCAGGGAGGCACTGTACAATGAGCAGTTCTTC | CASSARGREALYNEQFF
- | - | TRBJ2-3 | TRBV11-1 | TGTGCCAGCAGCTTATCCCGAGTTACAGATACGCAGTATTTT | CASSLSRVTDTQYF
TRBD1 | - | TRBJ2-1 | TRBV27 | TGTGCCAGCAGCCGCGCCGGGACAGGGGCTCTAAAGCAGTTCTTC | CASSRAGTGALKQFF
- | - | TRBJ1-5 | TRBV7-3 | TGTGCCAGCATCATCGTTATCCAGCCCCAGCATTTT | CASIIVIQPQHF
- | few | TRBJ2-1 | TRBV5-4 | TGTGCCAGCACCTTATGGGCCTCGAGCTCCTACAATGAGCAGTTCTTC | CASTLWASSSYNEQFF
- | - | TRBJ2-7 | TRBV28 | TGTGCCAGCAGTTTATTGGGGGACCACGAGCAGTACTTC | CASSLLGDHEQYF
- | - | TRBJ2-7 | TRBV27 | TGTGCCAGCAGTCTCAGGGTCGGGCCCTACGAGCAGTACTTC | CASSLRVGPYEQYF
- | - | TRBJ2-3 | TRBV4-3 | TGCGCCAGCAGCTCATCGGGTGATACGCAGTATTTT | CASSSSGDTQYF
TRBD1 | - | TRBJ2-7 | TRBV28 | TGTGCCAGCAGTTCGCCGGGACAGGGGGCGTGGGAGCAGTACTTC | CASSSPGQGAWEQYF
- | - | TRBJ2-7 | TRBV6-5 | TGTGCCAGCAGTTTTGGGAGTCTAGCTGGGGAGCAGTACTTC | CASSFGSLAGEQYF
- | - | TRBJ2-1 | TRBV27 | TGTGCCAGCAGTCCTATAGCTAGATACAATGAGCAGTTCTTC | CASSPIARYNEQFF
- | - | TRBJ1-1 | TRBV6-5 | TGTGCCAGCTACGCAGCCTCGAACACTGAAGCTTTCTTT | CASYAASNTEAFF
- | few | TRBJ2-1 | TRBV5-1 | TGCGCCAGCAGCCGGGGGTCAGGGTCCTACAATGAGCAGTTCTTC | CASSRGSGSYNEQFF
TRBD2 | - | TRBJ2-3 | TRBV28 | TGTGCCAGCAGTTTTAGCGGGGCTAGCACAGATACGCAGTATTTT | CASSFSGASTDTQYF
- | - | TRBJ2-2 | TRBV7-9 | TGTGCCAGCAGCTTAGCGGCTGGAGGTGGGACCGGGGAGCTGTTTTTT | CASSLAAGGGTGELFF
TRBD1 | - | TRBJ1-2 | TRBV28 | TGTGCCAGCAGTTTAGACAGGGGGCGCGGCTACACCTTC | CASSLDRGRGYTF
- | - | TRBJ1-3 | TRBV5-1 | TGCGCCAGCAGCCCCGGACCTTACGGGGGTGGAAACACCATATATTTT | CASSPGPYGGGNTIYF
TRBD2 | - | TRBJ2-3 | TRBV4-1 | TGCGCCAGCAGCCAAGATACGGGGGTAACTAGCGGAAGCACAGATACGCAGTATTTT | CASSQDTGVTSGSTDTQYF
TRBD1 | many | TRBJ1-1 | TRBV18 | TGTGCCAGCTCACCTGAGGGACAGATTGAAGCTTTCTTT | CASSPEGQIEAFF
TRBD2 | - | TRBJ2-7 | TRBV6-1 | TGTGCCACCCGAATTAGCGGGACCCTCTACGAGCAGTACTTC | CATRISGTLYEQYF
- | - | TRBJ1-5 | TRBV2 | TGTGCCAGCAGTCTGAGGGGGTCAGGATCCAATCAGCCCCAGCATTTT | CASSLRGSGSNQPQHF
- | - | TRBJ2-4 | TRBV19 | TGTGCCAGTCGCCCCGGAAGAGCCAAAAACATTCAGTACTTC | CASRPGRAKNIQYF
- | few | TRBJ1-2 | TRBV2 | TGTGCCAGCAGTGGGCAGAGGTATGGCTACACCTTC | CASSGQRYGYTF
- | - | TRBJ2-3 | TRBV2 | TGTGCCAGCAGTGCGGGATTCACAGATACGCAGTATTTT | CASSAGFTDTQYF
TRBD1 | - | TRBJ1-1 | TRBV4-1 | TGCGCCAGCAGCCGACCTTCAGGGGGCGCGAGCACTGAAGCTTTCTTT | CASSRPSGGASTEAFF
- | - | TRBJ1-2 | TRBV30 | TGTGCCTGGAGTGTATGGCAGCGACACTATGGCTACACCTTC | CAWSVWQRHYGYTF
- | - | TRBJ2-1 | TRBV5-1 | TGCGCCAGCAGCTTGGTACAGGGTGCCCACAATGAGCAGTTCTTC | CASSLVQGAHNEQFF
TRBD2 | - | TRBJ2-7 | TRBV11-2 | TGTGCCAGCAGCTTAAGGTCTAGCGGTTTTACCTACGAGCAGTACTTC | CASSLRSSGFTYEQYF
- | - | TRBJ1-3 | TRBV7-3 | TGTGCCAGCAGTCCGGGACGCAGCTCTTCTGGAAACACCATATATTTT | CASSPGRSSSGNTIYF
TRBD2 | - | TRBJ2-1 | TRBV4-3 | TGCGCCAGCAGCCGACTAGCGGGAGTGGTGAATGAGCAGTTCTTC | CASSRLAGVVNEQFF
- | - | TRBJ2-5 | TRBV5-1 | TGCGCCAGCAGCTGGGCCGGGGCGCCGGAGGAGACCCAGTACTTC | CASSWAGAPEETQYF
- | - | TRBJ2-3 | TRBV7-2 | TGTGCCAGCAGCCAAATGGGGGGAAGTGGTTATACGCAGTATTTT | CASSQMGGSGYTQYF
- | - | TRBJ1-5 | TRBV11-2 | TGTGCCAGCAGCTTAGGGCTGCTCCAGCCCCAGCATTTT | CASSLGLLQPQHF
- | once | TRBJ2-7 | TRBV5-1 | TGCGCCAGCAGCTTGGGTCTAGGACCCTACGAGCAGTACTTC | CASSLGLGPYEQYF
TRBD1 | - | TRBJ1-1 | TRBV18 | TGTGCCAGCTCACCACGGGACAGGGGCCAGAACACTGAAGCTTTCTTT | CASSPRDRGQNTEAFF
- | - | TRBJ2-3 | TRBV19 | TGTGCCAGTAGTATAGATTGGGCCACAGATACGCAGTATTTT | CASSIDWATDTQYF
TRBD2 | - | TRBJ2-3 | TRBV13 | TGTGCCAGCAGTAACGGGAGGGGAGGCACAGATACGCAGTATTTT | CASSNGRGGTDTQYF
- | - | TRBJ1-1 | TRBV11-3 | TGTGCCAGCAGCCCACAGGGAGAGAACACTGAAGCTTTCTTT | CASSPQGENTEAFF
- | - | TRBJ2-7 | TRBV7-9 | TGTGCCAGCAGCGAGCAAGAGAGCTCCTACGAGCAGTACTTC | CASSEQESSYEQYF
TRBD2 | once | TRBJ2-7 | TRBV4-1 | TGCGCCAGCAGCCCTACTAGCGGGATAAGGTACGAGCAGTACTTC | CASSPTSGIRYEQYF
TRBD1 | - | TRBJ1-1 | TRBV4-2 | TGTGCCAGCAGCCTCAACCTAGGGGGCTTTTCTGAAGCTTTCTTT | CASSLNLGGFSEAFF
- | - | TRBJ1-3 | TRBV28 | TGTGCCAGCAGTTTAGGGGGAGCCTCTGGAAACACCATATATTTT | CASSLGGASGNTIYF